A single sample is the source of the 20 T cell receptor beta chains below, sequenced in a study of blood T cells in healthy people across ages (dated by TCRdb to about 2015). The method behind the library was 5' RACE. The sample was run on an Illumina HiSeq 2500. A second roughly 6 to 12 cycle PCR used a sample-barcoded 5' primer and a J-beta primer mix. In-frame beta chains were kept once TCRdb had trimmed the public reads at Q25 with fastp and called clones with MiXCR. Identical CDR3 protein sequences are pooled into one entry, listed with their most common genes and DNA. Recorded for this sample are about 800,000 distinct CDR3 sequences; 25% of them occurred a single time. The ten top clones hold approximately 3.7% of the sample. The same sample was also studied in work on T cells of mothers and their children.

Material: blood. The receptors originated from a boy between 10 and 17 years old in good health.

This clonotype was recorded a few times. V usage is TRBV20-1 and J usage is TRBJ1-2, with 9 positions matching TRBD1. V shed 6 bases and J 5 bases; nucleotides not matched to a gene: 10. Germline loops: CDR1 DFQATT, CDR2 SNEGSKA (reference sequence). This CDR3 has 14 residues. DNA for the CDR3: TGCAGTGCCAGGATCCGGGACAGGGTTTATGGCTACACCTTC. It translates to CSARIRDRVYGYTF.

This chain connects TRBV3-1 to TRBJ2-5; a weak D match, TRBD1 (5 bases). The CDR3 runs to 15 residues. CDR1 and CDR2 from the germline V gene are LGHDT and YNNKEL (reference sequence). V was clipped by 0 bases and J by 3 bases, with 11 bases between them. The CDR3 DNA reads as TGTGCCAGCAGCCAAGAAAGGGCAGGGAAAGAGACCCAGTACTTC. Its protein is CASSQERAGKETQYF.

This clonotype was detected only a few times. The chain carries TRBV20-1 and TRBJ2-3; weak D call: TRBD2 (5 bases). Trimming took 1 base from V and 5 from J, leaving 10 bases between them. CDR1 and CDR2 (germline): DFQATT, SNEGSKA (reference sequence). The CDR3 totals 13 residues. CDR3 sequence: CSARALSVDTQYF. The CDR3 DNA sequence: TGCAGTGCTAGAGCTCTTAGCGTAGATACGCAGTATTTT.

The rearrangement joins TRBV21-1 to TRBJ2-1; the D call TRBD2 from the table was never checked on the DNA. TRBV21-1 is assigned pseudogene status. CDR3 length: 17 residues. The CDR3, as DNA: TGTGCCAGCAGCAAAGGATCGGCTAGCGGGACCTACAATGAGCAGTTCTTC. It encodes CASSKGSASGTYNEQFF.

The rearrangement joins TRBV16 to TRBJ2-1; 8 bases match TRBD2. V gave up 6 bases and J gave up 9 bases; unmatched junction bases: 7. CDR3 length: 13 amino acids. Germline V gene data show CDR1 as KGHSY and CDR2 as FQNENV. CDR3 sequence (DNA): TGTGCCAGCAGAGCGGGAGTGAGGGCTGAGCAGTTCTTC. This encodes CASRAGVRAEQFF.

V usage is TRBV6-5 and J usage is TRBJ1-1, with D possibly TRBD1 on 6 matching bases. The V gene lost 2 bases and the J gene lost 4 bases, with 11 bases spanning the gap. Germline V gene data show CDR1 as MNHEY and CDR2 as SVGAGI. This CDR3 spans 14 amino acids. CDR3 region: CASSYGGAGTEAFF. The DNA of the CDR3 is TGTGCCAGCAGTTACGGGGGGGCGGGCACTGAAGCTTTCTTT.

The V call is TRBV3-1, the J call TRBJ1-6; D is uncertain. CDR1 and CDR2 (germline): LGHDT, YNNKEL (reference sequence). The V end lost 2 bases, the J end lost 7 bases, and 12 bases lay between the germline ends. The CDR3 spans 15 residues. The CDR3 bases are TGTGCCAGCAGCCAATATCTCCCGGAGAATTCACCCCTCCACTTT. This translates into CASSQYLPENSPLHF.

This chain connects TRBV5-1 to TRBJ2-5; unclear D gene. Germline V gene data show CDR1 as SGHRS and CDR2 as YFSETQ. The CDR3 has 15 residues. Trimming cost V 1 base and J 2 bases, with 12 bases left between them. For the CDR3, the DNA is TGCGCCAGCAGCTTGACAGCGCCGACACAAGAGACCCAGTACTTC. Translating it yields CASSLTAPTQETQYF.

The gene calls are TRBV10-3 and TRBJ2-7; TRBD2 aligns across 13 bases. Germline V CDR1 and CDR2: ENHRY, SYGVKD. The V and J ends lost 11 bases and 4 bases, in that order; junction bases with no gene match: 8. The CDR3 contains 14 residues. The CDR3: CAVQTSGGKYEQYF. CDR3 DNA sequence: TGTGCCGTGCAGACTAGCGGGGGGAAGTACGAGCAGTACTTC.

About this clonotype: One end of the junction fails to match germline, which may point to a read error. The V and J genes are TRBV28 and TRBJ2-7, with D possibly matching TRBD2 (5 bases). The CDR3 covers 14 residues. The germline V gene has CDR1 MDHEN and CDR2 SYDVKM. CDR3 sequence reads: CARSLRLGNGVQYF. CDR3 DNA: TGTGCCCGCAGTTTACGGTTGGGTAACGGGGTGCAGTACTTC.

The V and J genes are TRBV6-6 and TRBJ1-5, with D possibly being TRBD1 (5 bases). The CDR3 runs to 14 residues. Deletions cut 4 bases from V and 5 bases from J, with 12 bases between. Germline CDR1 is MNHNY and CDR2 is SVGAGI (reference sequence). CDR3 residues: CASSSRDRDQPQHF. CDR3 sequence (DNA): TGTGCCAGCAGTTCCCGGGACCGAGATCAGCCCCAGCATTTT.

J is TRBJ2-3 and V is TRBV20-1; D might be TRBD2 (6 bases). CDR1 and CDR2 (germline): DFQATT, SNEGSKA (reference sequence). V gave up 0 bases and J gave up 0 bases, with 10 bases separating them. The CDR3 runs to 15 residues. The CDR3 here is CSARDFGGSTDTQYF. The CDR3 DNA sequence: TGCAGTGCTAGAGATTTCGGGGGTAGCACAGATACGCAGTATTTT.

CDR3 nucleotides: TGTGCCAGCACCGACAGGGGGCAGGGAATCTCCGGGGAGCTGTTTTTT. This translates into CASTDRGQGISGELFF. V usage is TRBV6-8 and J usage is TRBJ2-2; TRBD1 matches 10 bases. There are 16 residues in the CDR3. Germline V CDR1 and CDR2: MNHGY, SAAAGT. V lost 7 bases to trimming and J lost 6 bases; unmatched junction nucleotides: 11.

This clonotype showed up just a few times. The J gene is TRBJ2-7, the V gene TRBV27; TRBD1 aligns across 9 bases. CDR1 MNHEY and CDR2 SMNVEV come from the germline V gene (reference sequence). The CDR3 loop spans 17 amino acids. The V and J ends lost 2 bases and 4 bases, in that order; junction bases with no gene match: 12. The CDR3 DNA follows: TGTGCCAGCAGTTTAAATCCCACCGGGACAGGGCAATACGAGCAGTACTTC. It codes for CASSLNPTGTGQYEQYF.

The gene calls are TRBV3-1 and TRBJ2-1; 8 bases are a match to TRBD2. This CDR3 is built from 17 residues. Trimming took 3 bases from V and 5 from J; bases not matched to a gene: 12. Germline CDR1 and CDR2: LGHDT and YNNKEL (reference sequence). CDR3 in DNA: TGTGCCAGCAGCCAGGCTGACGGGAGGGCTTCTCACAATGAGCAGTTCTTC. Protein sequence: CASSQADGRASHNEQFF.

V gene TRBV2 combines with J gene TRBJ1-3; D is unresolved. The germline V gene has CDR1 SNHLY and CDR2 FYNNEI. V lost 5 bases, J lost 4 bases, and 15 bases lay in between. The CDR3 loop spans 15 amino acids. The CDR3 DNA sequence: TGTGCCAGCAGTCGGGGAACGGCCGCCGGAAACACCATATATTTT. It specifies CASSRGTAAGNTIYF.

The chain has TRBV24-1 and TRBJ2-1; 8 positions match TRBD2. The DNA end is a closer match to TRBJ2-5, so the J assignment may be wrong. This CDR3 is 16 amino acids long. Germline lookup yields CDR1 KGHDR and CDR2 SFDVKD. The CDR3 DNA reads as TGTGCCACCAGTGAAATCGCTAGCGGGCGCCAAGAGACCCAGTACTTC. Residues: CATSEIASGRQETQYF.

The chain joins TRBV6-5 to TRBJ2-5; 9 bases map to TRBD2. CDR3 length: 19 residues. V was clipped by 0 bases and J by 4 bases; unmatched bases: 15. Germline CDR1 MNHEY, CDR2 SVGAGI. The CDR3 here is CASSYSIGWRGGRGETQYF. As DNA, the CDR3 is TGTGCCAGCAGTTACTCCATCGGGTGGCGGGGGGGCCGGGGAGAGACCCAGTACTTC.

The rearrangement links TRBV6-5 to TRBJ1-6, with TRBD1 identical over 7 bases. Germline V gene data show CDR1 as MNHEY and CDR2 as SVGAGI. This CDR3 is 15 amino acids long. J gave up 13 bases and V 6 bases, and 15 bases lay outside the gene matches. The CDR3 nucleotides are TGTGCCAGCAGAGACCGGGACAGAGTTGGAGGCCCCCTCCACTTT. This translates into CASRDRDRVGGPLHF.

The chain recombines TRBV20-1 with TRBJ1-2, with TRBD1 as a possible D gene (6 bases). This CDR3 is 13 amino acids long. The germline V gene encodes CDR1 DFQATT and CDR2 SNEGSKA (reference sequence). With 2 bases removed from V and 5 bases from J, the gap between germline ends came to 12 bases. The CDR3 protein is CSARLQGFYGYTF. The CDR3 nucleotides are TGCAGTGCTAGACTACAGGGTTTTTATGGCTACACCTTC.